This section outlines one TCR beta chain sequence together with its context. Its antigen is unknown. The record originates from a study of cytomegalovirus exposure and HLA in healthy donors. Study findings and constraints: Later analysis reportedly placed an Asian-associated ancestry cluster below the roughly 600-donor mean in N-insertions. The classifier, whose performance was assessed in both the original and validation cohorts, reportedly diagnosed cytomegalovirus status with high specificity and sensitivity. In an earlier analysis, about 87% or about 30%: the productive usage of most TCR beta V segments. When a later analysis compared HLA-associated TCR beta chains with equally common others, the HLA-associated chains turned out to be more clonally expanded and to have lower generation probabilities.

The ends were cut back, 3 bases at V and 1 base at J, with 12 bases in the middle. Germline CDR1 SGHDT, CDR2 YYEEEE. The CDR3 runs to 15 residues. This PCR relied on a set of 60 Vbeta primers and 13 Jbeta primers. Data came from immunoSEQ multiplex PCR; TCRdb stores just in-frame clones and leaves some out. This table has 150,000 to 200,000 clones, under 80% appearing once. This TCR derives from a man in his forties in good health and CMV-seronegative. The sample taken for sequencing was PBMCs. The V and J genes are TRBV5-6 and TRBJ2-3, with D tentatively TRBD2 (5 bases). The CDR3 reads CASSSPTRGTDTQYF. In DNA form, the CDR3 reads TGTGCCAGCAGCTCACCTACTAGAGGCACAGATACGCAGTATTTT.